The TCR beta chain described here comes from a study of human T cells and chemical hapten exposure. About the study: The variation in per-sample TCR yields arose mainly from small differences in pooled library volumes.

Documented time point: patch test 1, 2 weeks after DPC sensitization. This sample's treatment: therapeutic diphenylcyclopropenone sensitization with weekly scalp DPC. The CDR3 length is 13 residues. From germline, CDR1 is SGHNT and CDR2 YENEEA. Trimming took off 5 bases at V and 0 bases at J, with 8 bases between the two ends. TCRdb ran MiXCR on the RACE reads and lists one entry per CDR3 protein. The table lists about 120,000 distinct CDR3 sequences, roughly 13% of them singletons. This sample comprised whole blood, obtained in connection with sensitization to the hapten diphenylcyclopropenone (DPC). The chain employs TRBV11-3 and TRBJ2-7; D gene uncertain. The sequence came from a man between 18 and 35 years old with alopecia areata. Some clones in this sample may be carry-over from other donors' samples. DNA for the CDR3: TGTGCCAGCAGCCTCGACACCTCCTACGAGCAGTACTTC. Protein sequence: CASSLDTSYEQYF.